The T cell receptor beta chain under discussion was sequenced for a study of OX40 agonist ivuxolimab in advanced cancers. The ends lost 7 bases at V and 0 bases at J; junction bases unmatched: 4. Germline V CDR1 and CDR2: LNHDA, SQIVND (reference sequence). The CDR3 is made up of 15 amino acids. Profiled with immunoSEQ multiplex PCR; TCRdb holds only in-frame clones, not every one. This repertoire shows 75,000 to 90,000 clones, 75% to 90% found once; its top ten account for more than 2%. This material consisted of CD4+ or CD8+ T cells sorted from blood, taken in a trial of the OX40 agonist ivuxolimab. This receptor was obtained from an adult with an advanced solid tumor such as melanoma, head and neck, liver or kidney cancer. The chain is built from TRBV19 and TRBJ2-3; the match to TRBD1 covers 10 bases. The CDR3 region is CASKRTGGSTDTQYF. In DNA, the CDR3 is TGTGCCAGTAAAAGGACAGGGGGTAGCACAGATACGCAGTATTTT.